This TCR beta chain derives from a study of cytomegalovirus exposure and HLA in healthy donors. Broader study findings: Common viral pathogens seemed, in a later analysis, to connect with several of the most significant clusters.

Germline CDR1 and CDR2: GTSNPN and SVGIG (reference sequence). The CDR3 has 15 residues. Primers included in the PCR were 60 Vbeta and 13 Jbeta primers. The table came from immunoSEQ multiplex PCR; TCRdb's copy has only in-frame clones and leaves some out. The sample includes more than 90,000 clones, roughly 80% seen only once; the top ten take around 4.4%. This clone showed up just a few times. Its antigen is not identified. One junction end does not reproduce the germline sequence, and a read error may be involved. The sequenced material came from PBMCs. The clonotype originates from a man aged 40-49 years in good health and CMV-seronegative. The gene calls are TRBV30 and TRBJ1-2, with D possibly matching TRBD1 (6 bases). CDR3 nucleotides: TGTGCCTGGAGTTCCCGGGGACATTCTAAATATGGCTACACCTTC. This codes for CAWSSRGHSKYGYTF.